One T cell receptor beta chain is described in this entry. Its specificity is unknown. The data were obtained in a study of T cell responses to AZD1222 COVID-19 vaccine. The study pooled second doses at about 4 or about 12 weeks. The length of the CDR3 is 15 residues. CDR1 is MGHRA and CDR2 is YSYEKL in the germline V gene. Trimming removed 4 bases at V and 4 bases at J, with 16 bases between. Profiling relied on immunoSEQ multiplex PCR, and the TCRdb table lists in-frame clones only, not all of them. The sample has 120,000 to 150,000 clones, about 86% seen once. Study results and limitations: Repertoires were collected only later (after the peak T cell response had occurred). Increases in Spike-specific TCR breadth and depth were seen after two AZD1222 doses. Nearly half of unique spike-specific TCRs reportedly avoided B.1.351 and B.1.1.7 mutated regions.

The rearrangement links TRBV4-1 to TRBJ1-2; D perhaps matches TRBD1 (6 bases). The input for sequencing was peripheral blood, taken 28 days after the second AZD1222 dose. This clonotype was sampled from an adult who received the AZD1222 COVID-19 vaccine. CDR3 DNA: TGCGCCAGCAGCCCCGGGGGGCAAGGGGGCTATGGCTACACCTTC. Translation gives CASSPGGQGGYGYTF.